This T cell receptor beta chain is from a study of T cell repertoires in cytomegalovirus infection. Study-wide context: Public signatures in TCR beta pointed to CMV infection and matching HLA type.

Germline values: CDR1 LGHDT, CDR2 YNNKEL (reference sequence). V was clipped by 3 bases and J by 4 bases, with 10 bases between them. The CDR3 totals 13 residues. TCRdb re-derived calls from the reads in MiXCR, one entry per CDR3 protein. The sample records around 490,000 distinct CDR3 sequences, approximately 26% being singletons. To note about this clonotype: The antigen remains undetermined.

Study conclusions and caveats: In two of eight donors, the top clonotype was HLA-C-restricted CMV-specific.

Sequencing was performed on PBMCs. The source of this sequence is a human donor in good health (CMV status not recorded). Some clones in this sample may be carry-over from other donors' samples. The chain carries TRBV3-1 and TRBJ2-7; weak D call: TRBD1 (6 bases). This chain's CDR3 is CASSHPRGYEQYF. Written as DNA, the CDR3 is TGTGCCAGCAGCCACCCCAGGGGTTACGAGCAGTACTTC.